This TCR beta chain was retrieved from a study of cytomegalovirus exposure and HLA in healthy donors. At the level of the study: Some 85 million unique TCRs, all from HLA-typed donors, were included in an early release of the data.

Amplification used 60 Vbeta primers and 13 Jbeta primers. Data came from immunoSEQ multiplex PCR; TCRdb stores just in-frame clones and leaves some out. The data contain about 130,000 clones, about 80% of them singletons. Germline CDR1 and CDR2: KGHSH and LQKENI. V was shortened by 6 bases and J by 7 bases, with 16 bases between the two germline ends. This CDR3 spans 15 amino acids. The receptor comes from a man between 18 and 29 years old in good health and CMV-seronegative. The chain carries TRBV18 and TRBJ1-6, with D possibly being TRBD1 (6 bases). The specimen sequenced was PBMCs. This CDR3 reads CASSPLDSSNSPLHF. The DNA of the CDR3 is TGTGCCAGCTCCCCGTTGGACAGTTCAAATTCACCCCTCCACTTT.